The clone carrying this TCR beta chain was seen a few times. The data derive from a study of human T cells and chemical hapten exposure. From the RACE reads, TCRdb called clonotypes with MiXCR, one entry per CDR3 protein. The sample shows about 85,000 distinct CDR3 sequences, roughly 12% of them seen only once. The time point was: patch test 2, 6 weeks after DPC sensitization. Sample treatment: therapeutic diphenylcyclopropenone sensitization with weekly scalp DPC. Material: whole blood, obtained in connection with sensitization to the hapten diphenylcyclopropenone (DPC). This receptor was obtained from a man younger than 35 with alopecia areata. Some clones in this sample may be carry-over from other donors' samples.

In nucleotides, the CDR3 is TGTGCCAGCAGTTTATATTCCGGGACAGTCAATTCACCCCTCCACTTT. It codes for CASSLYSGTVNSPLHF. This chain connects TRBV28 to TRBJ1-6; TRBD1 matches 7 bases. This CDR3 is 16 amino acids long. After removal of 1 base from V and 7 bases from J, the junction contained 7 bases not matched to a gene. CDR1 MDHEN and CDR2 SYDVKM come from the germline V gene.